What follows are 9 T cell receptor beta chains derived from one specimen sequenced in a study of human T cells and chemical hapten exposure. The time point: healthy volunteer bleed at 2 weeks. Unfractionated whole blood yielded total RNA. Via MiXCR, TCRdb re-called the RACE reads, giving one row per CDR3 protein. The sample includes 130,000 or so distinct CDR3 sequences, around 8.2% of them seen just once. The specimen sequenced was whole blood. All receptors come from a male donor in good health. Some clones in this sample may be carry-over from other donors' samples.

The CDR3 DNA reads TGTGCCACCAGCACCCAGACTCAGAACACTGAAGCTTTCTTT. Translating it yields CATSTQTQNTEAFF. J is TRBJ1-1 and V is TRBV15; no clear D. The CDR3 is 14 amino acids. Trimming took 4 bases from V and 1 from J, leaving 10 bases between them. Germline lookup yields CDR1 LNHNV and CDR2 YYDKDF (reference sequence).

This clonotype is a singleton in its sample. A much more abundant neighbour one base away suggests this may be a read error. The chain joins TRBV5-6 to TRBJ2-2, with D perhaps TRBD1 (5 bases). The CDR3 runs to 14 residues. Trimming cost V 1 base and J 7 bases, with 11 bases left between them. The germline V gene encodes CDR1 SGHDT and CDR2 YYEEEE. DNA of the CDR3: TGTGCCAGCAGCTTGAGGGGATACATCGGGGAGCTGTTTTTT. Its protein product is CASSLRGYIGELFF.

This clonotype occurred many times. The chain couples TRBV7-9 to TRBJ2-3, with D hard to call. V was trimmed by 4 bases and J by 2 bases, leaving 10 bases between them. CDR1 and CDR2 (germline): SEHNR, FQNEAQ (reference sequence). This CDR3 spans 14 amino acids. The CDR3 loop is CASSSRGATDTQYF. The DNA for the CDR3 is TGTGCCAGCAGCTCCCGTGGCGCCACAGATACGCAGTATTTT.

This clonotype was observed once. This may be a read error: a much more frequent sequence differs by one nucleotide. This chain uses TRBV14 with TRBJ2-7; D unclear. The CDR3 length is 14 residues. The germline V gene encodes CDR1 SGHDN and CDR2 FVKESK. V lost 1 base and J lost 8, with 15 bases in between. CDR3 in amino acids: CASSQVVTSYKQYF. DNA of the CDR3: TGTGCCAGCAGCCAAGTCGTCACCTCATACAAGCAGTACTTC.

There are many counts of this clonotype. The chain has TRBV5-4 and TRBJ1-4, with 8 nucleotides matching TRBD1. In germline, CDR1 is SGHNT, CDR2 YYREEE (reference sequence). V dropped 5 bases and J dropped 3; count of bases not matched to a gene: 3. The CDR3 extends over 14 amino acids. CDR3 sequence (DNA): TGTGCCAGCAGTCTACAGGGGGCTAATGAAAAACTGTTTTTT. It yields the protein CASSLQGANEKLFF.

This clonotype was seen a few times. The genes are TRBV28 and TRBJ2-1; the match to TRBD1 covers 8 bases. Looked up from germline, CDR1 is MDHEN and CDR2 is SYDVKM. The CDR3 is 19 residues long. V lost 5 bases to trimming and J lost 3 bases; unmatched junction nucleotides: 18. The CDR3: CASSTPRTGSPGDYNEQFF. CDR3 coding DNA: TGTGCCAGCAGTACCCCGAGGACAGGGAGTCCTGGGGACTACAATGAGCAGTTCTTC.

This clonotype occurred many times. The chain couples TRBV11-2 to TRBJ2-7, with 9 bases identical to TRBD2. CDR1 SGHAT and CDR2 FQNNGV come from the germline V gene. The CDR3 totals 14 residues. With 5 bases clipped from V and 7 bases from J, the junction kept 9 bases outside the gene matches. DNA for the CDR3: TGTGCCAGCAGCCCAGCGGGAGGCTGGGGTGAGCAGTACTTC. Its protein product is CASSPAGGWGEQYF.

This clonotype occurred a few times. The V gene is TRBV27, the J gene TRBJ1-4; no firm D call. CDR1 and CDR2 (germline): MNHEY, SMNVEV (reference sequence). Trimming cost V 5 bases and J 0 bases, with 13 bases left between them. The CDR3 is made up of 16 amino acids. The DNA of the CDR3 is TGTGCCAGCAGTCCAGTTTGGGAGACAACTAATGAAAAACTGTTTTTT. This codes for CASSPVWETTNEKLFF.

At least ten counts were recorded for this clonotype. The gene calls are TRBV11-2 and TRBJ1-1, with D possibly TRBD1 on 5 matching bases. The V and J ends lost 3 bases and 4 bases respectively, with 12 bases between them. The CDR3 sequence is 14 residues long. In germline, CDR1 is SGHAT, CDR2 FQNNGV. The CDR3 reads CASSLAGQGTEAFF. In nucleotides, the CDR3 is TGTGCCAGCAGCTTGGCAGGGCAGGGCACTGAAGCTTTCTTT.